This T cell receptor (beta chain) emerged from a study of T cell responses to AZD1222 COVID-19 vaccine. General study results and limits: Donor demographics were predominantly white British with a female majority; clonal diversity may be underestimated. A reported finding is that nearly half of spike-specific TCRs target unmutated variant regions.

Profiling relied on immunoSEQ multiplex PCR, and the TCRdb table lists in-frame clones only, not all of them. The data contain over 65,000 clones, approximately 89% of them singletons. The CDR3 is 13 residues long. The V and J ends lost 3 bases and 0 bases respectively, with 6 bases between them. Looked up from germline, CDR1 is SGHTA and CDR2 is FQGNSA. Recipients boosted at about 4 weeks or about 12 weeks are pooled. As to this clone: Its target is not known.

Specimen: peripheral blood, collected 28 days after the second AZD1222 dose. The sequence was collected from an adult who received the AZD1222 COVID-19 vaccine. The J gene is TRBJ2-7, the V gene TRBV7-2; D ambiguous. CDR3 in amino acids: CASSFRSSYEQYF. The DNA for the CDR3 is TGTGCCAGCAGCTTCAGAAGCTCCTACGAGCAGTACTTC. The full variable domain, its missing parts supplied by reference TRBV7-2 and TRBJ2-7, is GAGVSQSPSNKVTEKGKDVELRCDPISGHTALYWYRQSLGQGLEFLIYFQGNSAPDKSGLPSDRFSAERTGGSVSTLTIQRTQQEDSAVYLCASSFRSSYEQYFGPGTRLTVT.